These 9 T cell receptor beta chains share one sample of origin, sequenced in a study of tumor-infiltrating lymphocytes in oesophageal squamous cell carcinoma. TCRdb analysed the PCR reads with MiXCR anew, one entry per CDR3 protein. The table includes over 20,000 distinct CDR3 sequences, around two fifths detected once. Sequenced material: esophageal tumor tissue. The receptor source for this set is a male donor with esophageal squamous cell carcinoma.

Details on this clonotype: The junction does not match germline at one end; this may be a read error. The CDR3 DNA is TGTGCCAGCAGTTTAGGGACTAGCGGCTTGGATGAGCAGTTCTTC. Protein: CASSLGTSGLDEQFF. This chain links TRBV7-2 with TRBJ2-5; TRBD2 agrees at 11 bases. The J call may not be correct, given that the DNA end is closer to TRBJ2-1. Germline V gene data show CDR1 as SGHTA and CDR2 as FQGNSA. The CDR3 has 15 residues.

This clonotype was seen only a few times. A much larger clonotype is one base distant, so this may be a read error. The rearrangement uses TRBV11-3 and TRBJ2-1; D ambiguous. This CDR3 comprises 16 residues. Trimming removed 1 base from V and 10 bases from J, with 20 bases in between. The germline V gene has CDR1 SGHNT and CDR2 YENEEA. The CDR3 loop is CASSLALPGRPYEQFF. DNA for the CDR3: TGTGCCAGCAGCTTAGCTCTTCCTGGCAGGCCCTACGAGCAGTTCTTC.

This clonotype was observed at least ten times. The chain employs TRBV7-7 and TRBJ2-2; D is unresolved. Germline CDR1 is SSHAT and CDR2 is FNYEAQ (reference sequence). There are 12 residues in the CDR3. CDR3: CATRMYTGELFF. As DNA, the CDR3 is TGTGCTACTCGTATGTACACCGGGGAGCTGTTTTTT.

CDR3 nucleotide sequence: TGTGCCAGCAGCTTAGGCAGTAATGGCTACACCTTC. This translates into CASSLGSNGYTF. This sequence joins TRBV7-2 and TRBJ1-2; no clear D. Germline V gene data show CDR1 as SGHTA and CDR2 as FQGNSA. V lost 1 base, J lost 6 bases, and 6 bases lay in between. The CDR3 spans 12 residues.

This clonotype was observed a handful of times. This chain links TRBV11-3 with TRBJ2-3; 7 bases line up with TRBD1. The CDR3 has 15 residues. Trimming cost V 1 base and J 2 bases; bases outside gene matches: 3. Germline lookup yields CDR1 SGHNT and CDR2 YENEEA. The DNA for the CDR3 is TGTGCCAGCAGCTTAGGGACAGGTTACACAGATACGCAGTATTTT. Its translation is CASSLGTGYTDTQYF.

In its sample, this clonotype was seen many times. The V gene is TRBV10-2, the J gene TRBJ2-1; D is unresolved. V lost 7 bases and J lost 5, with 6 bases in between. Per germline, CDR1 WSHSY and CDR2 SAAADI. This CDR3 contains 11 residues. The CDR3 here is CASTDNNEQFF. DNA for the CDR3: TGCGCCAGCACGGATAACAATGAGCAGTTCTTC.

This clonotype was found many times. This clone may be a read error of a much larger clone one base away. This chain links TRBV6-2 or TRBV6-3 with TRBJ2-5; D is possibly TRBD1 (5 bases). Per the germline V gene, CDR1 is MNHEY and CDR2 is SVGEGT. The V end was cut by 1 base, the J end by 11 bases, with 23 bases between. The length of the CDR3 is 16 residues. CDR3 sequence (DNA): TGTGCCAGCAGTTACTGGGCAGCCAGGGATAACAATGAGCAGTACTTC. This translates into CASSYWAARDNNEQYF.

The CDR3 region is CASSLSPRTAQHF. CDR3 nucleotide sequence: TGTGCCAGCAGTTTATCCCCACGGACTGCCCAGCATTTT. The rearrangement links TRBV27 to TRBJ1-5; D call uncertain. Between the trimmed V and J ends, which lost 0 bases and 11 bases, there was a span of 11 bases. This CDR3 has 13 amino acids. In germline, CDR1 is MNHEY, CDR2 SMNVEV (reference sequence).

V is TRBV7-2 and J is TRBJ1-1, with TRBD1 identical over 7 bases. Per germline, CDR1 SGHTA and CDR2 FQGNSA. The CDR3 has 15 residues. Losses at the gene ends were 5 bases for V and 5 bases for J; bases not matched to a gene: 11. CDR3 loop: CASSHRGQRDTEAFF. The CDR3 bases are TGTGCCAGCAGCCATAGGGGACAGAGGGATACTGAAGCTTTCTTT.